Each of the 11 T cell receptor beta chains below was sequenced from the same sample in a study of cytomegalovirus exposure and HLA in healthy donors. Both 60 Vbeta primers and 13 Jbeta primers went into the PCR. TCRdb's copy holds only in-frame clones and misses some; the assay was immunoSEQ multiplex PCR. This sample carries 250,000 to 300,000 clones, roughly 81% of them seen once, and the ten largest clones take 2% to 2.5%. Sample: PBMCs. Receptor source: a woman in her 40s in good health and CMV-seropositive.

This chain joins TRBV5-1 and TRBJ2-7; 8 nucleotides agree with TRBD1. Germline V gene data show CDR1 as SGHRS and CDR2 as YFSETQ. The CDR3 runs 14 residues. V was clipped by 4 bases and J by 3 bases; unmatched bases: 6. In DNA form, the CDR3 reads TGCGCCAGCAGCACCTGGACAGGGAGCTACGAGCAGTACTTC. It yields the protein CASSTWTGSYEQYF. The complete variable domain, with remaining parts taken from reference TRBV5-1 and TRBJ2-7, reads KAGVTQTPRYLIKTRGQQVTLSCSPISGHRSVSWYQQTPGQGLQFLFEYFSETQRNKGNFPGRFSGRQFSNSRSEMNVSTLELGDSALYLCASSTWTGSYEQYFGPGTRLTVT.

The chain employs TRBV28 and TRBJ1-5, with 11 bases that match TRBD1. This CDR3 region has 16 residues. V trimming: 3 bases; J trimming: 3 bases; junction bases outside the gene matches: 4. Germline values: CDR1 MDHEN, CDR2 SYDVKM. The CDR3 loop is CASSLGTGGFNQPQHF. DNA for the CDR3: TGTGCCAGCAGTTTGGGGACAGGGGGGTTCAATCAGCCCCAGCATTTT.

This chain uses TRBV27 with TRBJ1-3, with D hard to call. The germline CDR1 and CDR2 sequences are MNHEY and SMNVEV (reference sequence). V shed 1 base and J shed 4 bases, with 5 bases lying between them. The CDR3 totals 13 residues. Here the CDR3 DNA reads TGTGCCAGCAGTTTATTCAGAGGAAACACCATATATTTT. It codes for CASSLFRGNTIYF.

The rearrangement links TRBV27 to TRBJ2-3, with unresolved D. The CDR3 sequence is 12 residues long. V lost 10 bases, J lost 2 bases, and 10 bases lay in between. CDR1 is MNHEY and CDR2 is SMNVEV in the germline V gene (reference sequence). CDR3 protein: CAIPDFTDTQYF. CDR3 in DNA: TGTGCCATCCCCGACTTCACAGATACGCAGTATTTT.

This chain links TRBV5-1 with TRBJ2-5; 14 positions agree with TRBD2. V lost 5 bases to trimming and J lost 3 bases; unmatched junction nucleotides: 3. This CDR3 spans 15 amino acids. The germline gives CDR1 SGHRS, CDR2 YFSETQ. The CDR3 nucleotides are TGCGCCAGCAGGGGACTAGCGGGAGTGGAAGAGACCCAGTACTTC. Translated, it gives CASRGLAGVEETQYF.

This clone was seen a single time. The chain links TRBV27 to TRBJ2-1; the match to TRBD2 covers 8 bases. CDR1 is MNHEY and CDR2 is SMNVEV in the germline V gene (reference sequence). V lost 5 bases and J lost 7; bases outside the gene matches: 10. This CDR3 has 15 amino acids. The CDR3, as DNA: TGTGCCAGCAGTCCCTCGGGGGGGGGTTGGAATGAGCAGTTCTTC. It is translated as CASSPSGGGWNEQFF.

V gene TRBV25-1 combines with J gene TRBJ2-5; D is perhaps TRBD2 (5 bases). Matching the DNA end better, TRBJ2-7 makes the J call doubtful. The CDR3 length is 17 residues. Germline assignment: CDR1 MGHDK and CDR2 SYGVNS. Here the CDR3 reads CASSEISLSGSNYEQYF. The CDR3 nucleotides read TGTGCCAGCAGTGAAATCTCCCTCAGCGGCTCCAACTACGAGCAGTACTTC.

The gene calls are TRBV5-8 and TRBJ2-7, with 13 bases identical to TRBD2. The CDR3 is 20 residues long. The ends lost 4 bases at V and 0 bases at J; junction bases unmatched: 16. From germline, CDR1 is SGHTS and CDR2 YDEGEE. The CDR3 spells CASSPTGSGLAGKSSYEQYF. CDR3 in DNA: TGTGCCAGCAGCCCCACAGGGTCGGGACTAGCGGGAAAGAGCTCCTACGAGCAGTACTTC. Complete variable domain (other parts from reference TRBV5-8 and TRBJ2-7): EAGVTQSPTHLIKTRGQQATLRCSPISGHTSVYWYQQALGLGLQFLLWYDEGEERNRGNFPPRFSGRQFPNYSSELNVNALELEDSALYLCASSPTGSGLAGKSSYEQYFGPGTRLTVT.

This clone has only one observation. The rearrangement uses TRBV18 and TRBJ2-1; 9 positions match TRBD1. V shed 0 bases and J 9 bases; nucleotides not matched to a gene: 3. CDR3 size: 14 residues. Germline loops: CDR1 KGHSH, CDR2 LQKENI. The CDR3, as DNA: TGTGCCAGCTCACCACCCGGGACAGGGAGTGAGCAGTTCTTC. Protein product: CASSPPGTGSEQFF.

The rearrangement joins TRBV30 to TRBJ2-1, with TRBD2 matching 9 bases. The CDR3 extends over 15 amino acids. Trimming cost V 3 bases and J 7 bases; bases outside gene matches: 10. Germline V gene lookup returns CDR1 GTSNPN and CDR2 SVGIG (reference sequence). CDR3 bases: TGTGCCTGGAGCGATAGCGGGAGTTTCGGTAATGAGCAGTTCTTC. It translates to CAWSDSGSFGNEQFF.

The genes are TRBV7-9 and TRBJ1-4; weak D call: TRBD1 (6 bases). V was clipped by 2 bases and J by 7 bases, with 11 bases between them. CDR3 length: 14 amino acids. Germline-derived CDR1 and CDR2 are SEHNR and FQNEAQ (reference sequence). The CDR3 sequence is CASSLTGLAEKLFF. As DNA, the CDR3 is TGTGCCAGCAGCTTAACAGGGTTGGCTGAAAAACTGTTTTTT.